This TCR beta chain was sequenced during a study of blood T cell repertoires in COVID-19. Study context: Samples of COVID-19 (acute and convalescent) were obtained from the United States, Italy and Spain. Sources were T cells, B-cell-depleted T cells, or PBMCs; the material itself was cDNA or gDNA.

Germline values: CDR1 MDHEN, CDR2 SYDVKM. The CDR3 runs 12 residues. V gave up 6 bases and J gave up 4 bases, with 9 bases separating them. As handled by the study authors: Nucleated cell number was recorded as an estimate derived from reference gene primer amplification. Assay: immunoSEQ multiplex PCR; the TCRdb copy retains only in-frame clones and omits some. V, J and clone size are taken as reported in that table, and D and trimming were inferred from the DNA itself. The table shows roughly 140,000 clones, with 75% to 85% occurring only once. The source of this sequence is a man in his forties or fifties with acute or convalescent COVID-19. This rearrangement joins TRBV28 to TRBJ1-2; D call uncertain. The sequencing sample was made of peripheral blood. The DNA of the CDR3 is TGTGCCAGCAGGCTTCAGTCCTATGGCTACACCTTC. Protein: CASRLQSYGYTF.